The rows below give T cell receptor beta chains drawn from one sample of a study of blood T cell repertoires in COVID-19. Assay: immunoSEQ multiplex PCR; the TCRdb copy retains only in-frame clones and omits some. The sample consists of about 110,000 clones, around 81% of them appearing once. The sample taken for sequencing was peripheral blood. Source of these receptors: a human donor in a cohort sampled during active or convalescent COVID-19. The CDR3 runs from the conserved cysteine through the conserved F or W. The D gene is left open where the match is weak. Where a row states a size, it is once, few, many or the class of an expanded clone; other rows omit it.

. once TRBJ1-3 TRBV6-2/TRBV6-3 TGTGCCAGCAGTCACTCCACCCAACAGGGTCCTGGAAACACCATATATTTT CASSHSTQQGPGNTIYF
TRBD1 few TRBJ2-5 TRBV6-5 TGTGCCAGCAGCCCGCGAAACAGGGGGGAGACCCAGTACTTC CASSPRNRGETQYF
. . TRBJ2-7 TRBV4-3 TGCGCCAGCAGCCAAGATCTGGCAGGGGTCTACGAGCAGTACTTC CASSQDLAGVYEQYF
. once TRBJ2-7 TRBV5-6 TGTGCCAGCAGCTTGGCCCGTTACGAGCAGTACTTC CASSLARYEQYF
. once TRBJ2-5 TRBV6-4 TGTGCCAGCAGAGCTTATGGACAGCCGGCAAAGACCCAGTACTTC CASRAYGQPAKTQYF
. . TRBJ2-3 TRBV7-9 TGTGCCAGCAGCTTAGTAGGGACTCACACAGATACGCAGTATTTT CASSLVGTHTDTQYF
TRBD1 . TRBJ2-5 TRBV12-3/TRBV12-4 TGTGCCAGCAAACGGACAGGCCAAGAGACCCAGTACTTC CASKRTGQETQYF
TRBD1 few TRBJ1-5 TRBV7-9 TGTGCCAGCAGCTCTTCAGGGGGCAGGGGCAGGCAGCCCCAGCATTTT CASSSSGGRGRQPQHF
. . TRBJ2-7 TRBV6-5 TGTGCCAGCAGTTACCGTGCAAGGGGCTACGAGCAGTACTTC CASSYRARGYEQYF
TRBD1 . TRBJ1-4 TRBV14 TGTGCCAGCAGCCTAAATCTGAGGACAGGGGGGTTACGAGAAAAACTGTTTTTT CASSLNLRTGGLREKLFF
TRBD1 . TRBJ1-1 TRBV5-4 TGTGCCAGCAGCTCCGGGGACAGGCGTATGGGAAGGAACACTGAAGCTTTCTTT CASSSGDRRMGRNTEAFF
TRBD2 . TRBJ2-5 TRBV10-3 TGTGCCATCAGTGAGTCGATGGTTCCGGGGGGTGAAGAGACCCAGTACTTC CAISESMVPGGEETQYF
. . TRBJ2-1 TRBV30 TGTGCCTGGAGTCACCGGGATAGGACTTACAATGAGCAGTTCTTC CAWSHRDRTYNEQFF
TRBD1 . TRBJ1-2 TRBV7-2 TGTGCCAGCAGCGGGGACAGGGAAAGGGGTGGCTACACCTTC CASSGDRERGGYTF
. . TRBJ1-6 TRBV28 TGTGCCAGCAAAGGTCCCCTCAGCGGGTCGGAATCACCCCTCCACTTT CASKGPLSGSESPLHF
TRBD1 . TRBJ2-3 TRBV7-2 TGTGCCAGCAGCCCCGGACAGGGACGCACAGATACGCAGTATTTT CASSPGQGRTDTQYF
TRBD1 . TRBJ1-2 TRBV6-6 TGTGCCAGCAGTCGAGGGACAGTTTCTAACTATGGCTACACCTTC CASSRGTVSNYGYTF
. few TRBJ1-3 TRBV7-8 TGTGCCAGCAGCTTCGTGGGGGCCGGGTCTGGAAACACCATATATTTT CASSFVGAGSGNTIYF
. . TRBJ1-1 TRBV19 TGTGCCAGTAGTATAGAGAGAGGATCGCGTGAAGCTTTCTTT CASSIERGSREAFF
TRBD1 . TRBJ2-7 TRBV5-1 TGCGCCAGCGGAAGGACAGGGGGAAACGCCGAGCAGTACTTC CASGRTGGNAEQYF
TRBD2 . TRBJ2-3 TRBV7-6 TGTGCCAGCAGCTTAAGACTAGCGGATATACTTAGCACAGATACGCAGTATTTT CASSLRLADILSTDTQYF
. . TRBJ1-2 TRBV4-1 TGCGCCACATTTAGCGGGGGTGTGGGCGGCTACACCTTC CATFSGGVGGYTF
. . TRBJ1-3 TRBV19 TGTGCCAGTACCGTGATGGGAGGTCGTAAAGGAAACACCATATATTTT CASTVMGGRKGNTIYF
TRBD2 . TRBJ2-1 TRBV20-1 TGCAGTGCTAGTAGGACTAGCGGAGTTTACAATGAGCAGTTCTTC CSASRTSGVYNEQFF
. . TRBJ2-5 TRBV6-2/TRBV6-3 TGTGCCAGCAGTCCACACAGGGTAGGAGAGACCCAGTACTTC CASSPHRVGETQYF
. . TRBJ1-5 TRBV7-9 TGTGCCAGCAGCTTATCCGGACAGAACAATCAGCCCCAGCATTTT CASSLSGQNNQPQHF